This T cell receptor beta chain was sequenced in a study of early stage breast cancer tumors listed by TCRdb under 2017. The study in broad terms: Of the roughly 15 invasive breast tumors, about a dozen were found to be estrogen receptor-positive, progesterone receptor-positive and HER2-negative. Across all samples, roughly 2,800,000 templates representing roughly 1 million unique clonotypes were detected. About 70% of the 12 ER+/PR+/HER2- tumors were invasive ductal carcinomas, while the other four were invasive lobular carcinomas. The average read coverage per sample was approximately 10-fold. Study-wide conclusions, independent of this receptor: Analysis by tumor subtype was prevented by the small cohort size. Compared with adjacent normal breast tissue, tumors had higher clonality and roughly 2.5-fold greater T cell density. Chain pairing and functional markers such as CD4, CD8 and FOXP3 were missed by bulk genomic DNA sequencing of unsorted cells. Greater similarity was observed between blood and normal breast repertoires than between blood and tumor repertoires, and tumor was distinguished from normal in about 85% of the 16 patients when each tissue was compared with blood. Enriched TCRB sequences shared across patients were mostly commonly generated sequences, unlikely to play an important role in the tumor microenvironment.

From cysteine to phenylalanine, the CDR3 is 16 amino acids long. Of the read, only the CDR3 DNA is kept; its 48 bases are in frame from base 1. CDR1 and CDR2 (KGHSH, LQKENI) derive from the germline V gene. V and J are truncated by 1 base and 4 bases respectively, leaving an intervening sequence of 16 bases. Two independent genomic DNA replicates were amplified for each sample, with about 0.5 ug used for blood and around 1.5 ug for tumor or normal breast. TCRB sequencing of genomic DNA was carried out with the ImmunoSeq Intro kit according to the manufacturer's instructions. Multiplex PCR was run for 25 to 35 cycles using proprietary primers and spike-in control sequences for absolute quantification. Single-end 150-bp reads were used to sequence an 87-bp fragment covering the CDR3 and the flanking V and J genes. Seven samples, each with two replicates, were multiplexed per lane of an Illumina MiSeq using version 3.0 chemistry. The original pipeline was this. Raw data were processed with the vendor's proprietary pipeline, and both replicates were merged into a single result per sample. Productive rearrangements sharing the V-gene family, CDR3 amino acid sequence and J-gene segment were defined as clonotypes. Clonality was computed as 1 minus the normalized Shannon entropy (Pielou evenness) of TCRB abundances. To estimate T cell density, the total number of templates was divided by the number of input cells, which was inferred from the amount of DNA input. Recon, run with its default parameters, was used to estimate overall repertoire diversity and clonality. A clonotype counted as tumor-enriched if its abundance in tumor exceeded 0.1% and was at least 32-fold higher than its abundance in normal breast. As stored in TCRdb, this immuneACCESS dataset retains in-frame rearrangements with V and J assigned. A fraction of the clones does not appear; measured against another copy, unresolved V genes explain less than half of the discrepancy, and the remainder lacks a known reason. V and J calls and clone size are as listed in that table; D and trimming were resolved from the DNA. This sample comprises some 30,000 clones, 84% of them detected only once. The ten largest account for about 10% of the sample.

The study profiled bulk TCR beta-chain repertoires in matched peripheral blood, tumor and adjacent normal breast tissue taken from around 15 patients with early-stage breast cancer. Before surgery, whole blood (about 5-10 mL) was collected into EDTA tubes and processed within 2 hours. Peripheral blood mononuclear cells were isolated by Ficoll-Paque centrifugation in SepMate-50 tubes. PBMCs were cryopreserved in approximately 90% FBS with roughly 10% DMSO in aliquots of roughly 1.9 to 4.5 million cells and stored in liquid nitrogen. The Qiagen AllPrep DNA/RNA Mini kit was used to extract genomic DNA. Regarding this clone: Its antigen target is currently unknown. One base away there is no much larger clone; base qualities are not given.

The TCR originated in a person aged 45 to 59 with breast cancer. The chain couples TRBV18 to TRBJ1-2; the D segment cannot be called with confidence. Material for sequencing was blood. The nucleotide sequence is given as TGTGCCAGCTCACCACTTCAGCAGGCTCGCTCCTATGGCTACACCTTC. It encodes CASSPLQQARSYGYTF.